This T cell receptor (beta chain) is from a study of blood T cell repertoires in COVID-19. Sequencing was performed with immunoSEQ multiplex PCR; in TCRdb, only in-frame clones are kept and a portion is missing. The repertoire includes under 350,000 clones, around nine tenths of them detected once, and 2% to 2.5% sits in the top ten. Trimming took 6 bases from V and 10 from J; bases not matched to a gene: 12. CDR3 length equals 15 residues. Germline values: CDR1 MDHEN, CDR2 SYDVKM. What was sequenced was peripheral blood. The receptor was derived from a man between 45 and 60 years old with acute or convalescent COVID-19. V and J are TRBV28 and TRBJ1-4; 9 positions agree with TRBD1. DNA for the CDR3: TGTGCCAGCAGAACATGGGGACAGGGTGCGGGAAAACTGTTTTTT. Its protein product is CASRTWGQGAGKLFF.